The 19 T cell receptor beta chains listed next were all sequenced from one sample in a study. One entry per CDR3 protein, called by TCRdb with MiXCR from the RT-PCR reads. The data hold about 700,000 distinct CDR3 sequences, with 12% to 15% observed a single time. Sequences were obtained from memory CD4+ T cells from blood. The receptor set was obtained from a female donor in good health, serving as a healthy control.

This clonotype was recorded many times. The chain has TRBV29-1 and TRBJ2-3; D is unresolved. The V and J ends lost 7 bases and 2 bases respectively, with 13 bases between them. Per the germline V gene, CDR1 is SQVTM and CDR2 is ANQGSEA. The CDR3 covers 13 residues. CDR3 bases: TGCAGCGGCGCGCGGTATAACACAGATACGCAGTATTTT. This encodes CSGARYNTDTQYF.

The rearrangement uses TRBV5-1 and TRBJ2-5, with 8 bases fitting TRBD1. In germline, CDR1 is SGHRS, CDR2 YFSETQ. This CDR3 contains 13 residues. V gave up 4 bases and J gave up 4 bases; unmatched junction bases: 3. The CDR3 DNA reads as TGCGCCAGCAGCATGACAGGGGCAGAGACCCAGTACTTC. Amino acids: CASSMTGAETQYF.

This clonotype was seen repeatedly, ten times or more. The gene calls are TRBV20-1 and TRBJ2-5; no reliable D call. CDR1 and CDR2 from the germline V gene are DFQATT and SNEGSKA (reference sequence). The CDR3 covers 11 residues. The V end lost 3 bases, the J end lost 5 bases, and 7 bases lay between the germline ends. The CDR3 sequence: CSASLRETQYF. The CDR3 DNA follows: TGCAGTGCTAGCCTCAGGGAGACCCAGTACTTC.

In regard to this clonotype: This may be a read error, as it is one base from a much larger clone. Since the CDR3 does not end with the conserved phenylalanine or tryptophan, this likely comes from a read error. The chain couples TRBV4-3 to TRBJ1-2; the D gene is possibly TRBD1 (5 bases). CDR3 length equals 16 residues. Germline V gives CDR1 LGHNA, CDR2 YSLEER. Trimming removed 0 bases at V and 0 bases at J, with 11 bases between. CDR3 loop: CASSQDLDSANYGYTL. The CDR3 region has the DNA TGCGCCAGCAGCCAAGATCTTGACAGCGCTAACTATGGCTACACCTTA.

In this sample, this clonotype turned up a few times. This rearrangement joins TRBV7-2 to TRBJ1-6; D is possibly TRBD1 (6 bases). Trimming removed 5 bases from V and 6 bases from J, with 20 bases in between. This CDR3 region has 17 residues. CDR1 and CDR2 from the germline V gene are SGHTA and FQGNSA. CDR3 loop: CASSIRGGQGFNSPLHF. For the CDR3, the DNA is TGTGCCAGCAGCATTAGAGGTGGTCAGGGGTTTAATTCACCCCTCCACTTT.

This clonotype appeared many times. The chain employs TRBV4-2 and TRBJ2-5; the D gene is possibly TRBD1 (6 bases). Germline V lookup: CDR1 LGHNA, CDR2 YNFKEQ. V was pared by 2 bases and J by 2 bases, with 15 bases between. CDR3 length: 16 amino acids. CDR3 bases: TGTGCCAGCAGCCAAAGCGGACAGCTATTTCAAGAGACCCAGTACTTC. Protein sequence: CASSQSGQLFQETQYF.

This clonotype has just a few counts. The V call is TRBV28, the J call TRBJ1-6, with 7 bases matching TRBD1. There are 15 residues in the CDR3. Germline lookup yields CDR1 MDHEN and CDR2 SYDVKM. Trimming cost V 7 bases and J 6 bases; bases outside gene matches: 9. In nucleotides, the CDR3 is TGTGCCAGCACCTCTCCGGACAGGTTTAATTCACCCCTCCACTTT. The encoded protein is CASTSPDRFNSPLHF.

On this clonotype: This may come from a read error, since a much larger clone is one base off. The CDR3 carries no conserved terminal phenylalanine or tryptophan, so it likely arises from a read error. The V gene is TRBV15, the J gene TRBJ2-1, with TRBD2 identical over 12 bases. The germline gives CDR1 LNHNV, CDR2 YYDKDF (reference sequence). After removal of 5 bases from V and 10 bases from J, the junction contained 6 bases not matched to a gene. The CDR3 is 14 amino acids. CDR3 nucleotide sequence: TGTGCCACCAGCCCCGGACTAGCGGGATCAGAGCAGTTCGTC. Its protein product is CATSPGLAGSEQFV.

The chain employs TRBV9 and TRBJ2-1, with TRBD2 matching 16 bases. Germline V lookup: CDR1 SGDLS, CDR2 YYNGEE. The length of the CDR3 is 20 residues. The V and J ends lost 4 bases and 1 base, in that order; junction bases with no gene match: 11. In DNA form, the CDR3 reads TGTGCCAGCAGCTCCCACGGGGGACTAGCGGGAGGGCCATCCTACAATGAGCAGTTCTTC. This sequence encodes CASSSHGGLAGGPSYNEQFF.

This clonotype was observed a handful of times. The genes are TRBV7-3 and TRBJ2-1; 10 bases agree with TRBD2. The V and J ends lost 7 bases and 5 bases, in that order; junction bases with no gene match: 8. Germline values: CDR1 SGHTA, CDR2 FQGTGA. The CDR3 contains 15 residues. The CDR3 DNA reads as TGTGCCAGCACCCTCATAGCGGGAGGTCACAATGAGCAGTTCTTC. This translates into CASTLIAGGHNEQFF.

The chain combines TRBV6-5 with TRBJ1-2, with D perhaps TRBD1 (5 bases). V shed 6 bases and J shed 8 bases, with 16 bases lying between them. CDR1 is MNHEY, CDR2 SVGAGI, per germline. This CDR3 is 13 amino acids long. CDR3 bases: TGTGCCAGCAGCCCCAGGGACTATAGGGGCTACACCTTC. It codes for CASSPRDYRGYTF.

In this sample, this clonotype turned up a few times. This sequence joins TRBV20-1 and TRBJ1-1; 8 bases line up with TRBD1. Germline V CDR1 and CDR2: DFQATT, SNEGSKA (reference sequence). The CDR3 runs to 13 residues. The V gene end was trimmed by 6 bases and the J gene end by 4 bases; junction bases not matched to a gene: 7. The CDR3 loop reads CSAPGQVGTEAFF. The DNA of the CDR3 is TGCAGTGCCCCGGGACAGGTAGGCACTGAAGCTTTCTTT.

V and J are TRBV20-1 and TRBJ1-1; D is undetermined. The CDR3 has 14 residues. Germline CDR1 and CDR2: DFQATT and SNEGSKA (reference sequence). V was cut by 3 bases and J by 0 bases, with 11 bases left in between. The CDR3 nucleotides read TGCAGTGCTAGCGGCAGAAGGATGAACACTGAAGCTTTCTTT. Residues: CSASGRRMNTEAFF.

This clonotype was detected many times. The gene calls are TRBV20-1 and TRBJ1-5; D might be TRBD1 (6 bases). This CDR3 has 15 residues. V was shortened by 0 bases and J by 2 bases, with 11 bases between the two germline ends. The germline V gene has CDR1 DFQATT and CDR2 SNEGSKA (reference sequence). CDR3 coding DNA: TGCAGTGCTAGAGATACGTCAGGGGGCAATCAGCCCCAGCATTTT. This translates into CSARDTSGGNQPQHF.

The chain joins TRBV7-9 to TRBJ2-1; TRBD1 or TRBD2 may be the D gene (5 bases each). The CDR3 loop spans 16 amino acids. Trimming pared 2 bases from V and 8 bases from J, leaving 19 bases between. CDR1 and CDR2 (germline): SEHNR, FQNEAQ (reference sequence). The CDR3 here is CASSLLTGAVWDEQFF. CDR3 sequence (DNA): TGTGCCAGCAGCTTATTGACCGGGGCGGTTTGGGATGAGCAGTTCTTC.

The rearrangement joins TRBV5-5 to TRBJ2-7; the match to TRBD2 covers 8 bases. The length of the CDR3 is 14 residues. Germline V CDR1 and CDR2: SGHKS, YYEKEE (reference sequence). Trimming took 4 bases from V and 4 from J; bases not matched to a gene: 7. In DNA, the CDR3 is TGTGCCAGCAGCCAGGGACTAGAGTTATACGAGCAGTACTTC. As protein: CASSQGLELYEQYF. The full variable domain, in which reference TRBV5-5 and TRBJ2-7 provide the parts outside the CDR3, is DAGVTQSPTHLIKTRGQQVTLRCSPISGHKSVSWYQQVLGQGPQFIFQYYEKEERGRGNFPDRFSARQFPNYSSELNVNALLLGDSALYLCASSQGLELYEQYFGPGTRLTVT.

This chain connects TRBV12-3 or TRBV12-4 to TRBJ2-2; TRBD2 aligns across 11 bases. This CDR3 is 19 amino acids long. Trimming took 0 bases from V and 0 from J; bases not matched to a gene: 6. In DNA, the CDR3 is TGTGCCAGCAGTTTAGCCGGACTGGGACTAGCGGCGAACACCGGGGAGCTGTTTTTT. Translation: CASSLAGLGLAANTGELFF.

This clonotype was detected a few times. CDR3 sequence (DNA): TGTGCCAGCAGCGTAGACCAGGGGGCCTATGGCTACACCTTC. It encodes CASSVDQGAYGYTF. V and J are TRBV9 and TRBJ1-2; 8 bases fit TRBD1. V shed 0 bases and J 4 bases; nucleotides not matched to a gene: 2. This CDR3 is built from 14 residues. Germline loops: CDR1 SGDLS, CDR2 YYNGEE.

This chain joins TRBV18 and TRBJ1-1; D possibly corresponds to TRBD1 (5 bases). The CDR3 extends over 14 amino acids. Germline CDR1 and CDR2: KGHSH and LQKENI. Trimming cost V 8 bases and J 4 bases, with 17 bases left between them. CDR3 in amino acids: CASATQGSVTEAFF. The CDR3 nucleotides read TGTGCCAGCGCGACGCAGGGTTCGGTCACTGAAGCTTTCTTT. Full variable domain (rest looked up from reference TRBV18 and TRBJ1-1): NAGVMQNPRHLVRRRGQEARLRCSPMKGHSHVYWYRQLPEEGLKFMVYLQKENIIDESGMPKERFSAEFPKEGPSILRIQQVVRGDSAAYFCASATQGSVTEAFFGQGTRLTVV.